The 28 T cell receptor beta chains reported below all come from one sample, sequenced in a study of blood T cell repertoires in COVID-19. Clones were read by immunoSEQ multiplex PCR, and TCRdb kept only the in-frame ones, dropping some. Of about 370,000 clones in the sample, about 89% were seen once. The specimen was peripheral blood. The receptors were gathered from a woman under 40 with COVID-19, enrolled during active disease.

The chain is built from TRBV24-1 and TRBJ2-5; 15 bases agree with TRBD2. CDR1 is KGHDR, CDR2 SFDVKD, per germline. V gave up 1 base and J gave up 3 bases; unmatched junction bases: 5. CDR3 length equals 18 residues. The CDR3 sequence is CATSDFPRTSGREETQYF. DNA of the CDR3: TGTGCCACCAGTGATTTCCCCCGGACTAGCGGGAGGGAAGAGACCCAGTACTTC.

The chain recombines TRBV6-5 with TRBJ1-2, with D hard to call. There are 13 residues in the CDR3. Germline CDR1 MNHEY, CDR2 SVGAGI. The V end lost 0 bases, the J end lost 8 bases, and 10 bases lay between the germline ends. CDR3 protein: CASSYSRIGGYTF. The CDR3 nucleotides read TGTGCCAGCAGTTACTCGAGGATTGGAGGCTACACCTTC.

CDR3: CASKGQGWNEQFF. CDR3 sequence (DNA): TGTGCCAGTAAGGGACAGGGGTGGAATGAGCAGTTCTTC. The rearrangement links TRBV9 to TRBJ2-1; 10 bases align to TRBD1. CDR3 length: 13 amino acids. From germline, CDR1 is SGDLS and CDR2 YYNGEE. V dropped 8 bases and J dropped 7; count of bases not matched to a gene: 6.

V gene TRBV24-1 combines with J gene TRBJ2-1; 10 bases are shared with TRBD1. The CDR3 is 13 amino acids. The germline CDR1 and CDR2 sequences are KGHDR and SFDVKD. V trimming: 9 bases; J trimming: 6 bases; junction bases outside the gene matches: 4. CDR3 loop: CATGTGDLNEQFF. CDR3 DNA sequence: TGTGCCACCGGGACAGGGGACCTCAATGAGCAGTTCTTC.

For this clone: The sample carries other DNA sequences with the same CDR3. J is TRBJ2-1 and V is TRBV6-1, with D perhaps matching TRBD2 (6 bases). There are 15 residues in the CDR3. V was pared by 2 bases and J by 4 bases, with 12 bases between. Germline CDR1 MNHNS, CDR2 SASEGT. The CDR3 loop reads CASSESSGFYNEQFF. CDR3 coding DNA: TGTGCCAGCAGTGAATCGAGCGGGTTTTACAATGAGCAGTTCTTC.

This rearrangement joins TRBV5-1 to TRBJ2-7, with 9 bases that match TRBD1. The germline V gene encodes CDR1 SGHRS and CDR2 YFSETQ. Trimming took 2 bases from V and 6 from J; bases not matched to a gene: 12. The CDR3 is 16 amino acids. The CDR3 DNA follows: TGCGCCAGCAGCTTAAACCCCGGGACAGGGTACTCCGAGCAGTACTTC. Its translation is CASSLNPGTGYSEQYF.

The chain recombines TRBV10-3 with TRBJ2-3, with D possibly being TRBD2 (5 bases). V lost 6 bases and J lost 2, with 9 bases in between. Germline V gene data show CDR1 as ENHRY and CDR2 as SYGVKD. This CDR3 region has 13 residues. The CDR3 sequence: CAIRDSATDTQYF. CDR3 in DNA: TGTGCCATCAGGGACTCAGCCACAGATACGCAGTATTTT.

The chain links TRBV15 to TRBJ2-7; possibly TRBD1 for D (5 bases). This CDR3 comprises 14 residues. Germline lookup yields CDR1 LNHNV and CDR2 YYDKDF (reference sequence). V was shortened by 3 bases and J by 1 base, with 10 bases between the two germline ends. Here the CDR3 DNA reads TGTGCCACCAGCAGTGCAGGGTGGTCCTACGAGCAGTACTTC. Amino acid sequence: CATSSAGWSYEQYF. Complete variable domain (other parts from reference TRBV15 and TRBJ2-7): DAMVIQNPRYQVTQFGKPVTLSCSQTLNHNVMYWYQQKSSQAPKLLFHYYDKDFNNEADTPDNFQSRRPNTSFCFLDIRSPGLGDTAMYLCATSSAGWSYEQYFGPGTRLTVT.

This chain connects TRBV6-5 to TRBJ2-7; the match to TRBD2 covers 7 bases. CDR1 is MNHEY, CDR2 SVGAGI, per germline. V trimming: 7 bases; J trimming: 3 bases; junction bases outside the gene matches: 6. The CDR3 extends over 13 amino acids. The CDR3 reads CASMGTSVYEQYF. CDR3 nucleotide sequence: TGTGCCAGCATGGGAACTAGCGTCTACGAGCAGTACTTC.

The genes are TRBV28 and TRBJ1-6; 8 positions agree with TRBD1. V gave up 6 bases and J gave up 0 bases; unmatched junction bases: 4. The CDR3 totals 16 residues. Germline CDR1 is MDHEN and CDR2 is SYDVKM. The CDR3 protein is CASRNTGGSYNSPLHF. The CDR3 region has the DNA TGTGCCAGCAGAAATACAGGGGGCTCCTATAATTCACCCCTCCACTTT. Using reference TRBV28 and TRBJ1-6 for the parts outside the CDR3, the full variable domain is DVKVTQSSRYLVKRTGEKVFLECVQDMDHENMFWYRQDPGLGLRLIYFSYDVKMKEKGDIPEGYSVSREKKERFSLILESASTNQTSMYLCASRNTGGSYNSPLHFGNGTRLTVT.

In its sample, this clone was seen once. The rearrangement links TRBV10-3 to TRBJ2-7; 8 bases agree with TRBD1. The CDR3 totals 13 residues. After removal of 8 bases from V and 4 bases from J, the junction contained 7 bases not matched to a gene. Germline lookup yields CDR1 ENHRY and CDR2 SYGVKD. CDR3 nucleotide sequence: TGTGCCATCGGGTCGGACAGGGTTTACGAGCAGTACTTC. Encoded protein: CAIGSDRVYEQYF.

The V gene is TRBV2, the J gene TRBJ2-5, with 9 bases matching TRBD1. The CDR3 length is 16 residues. J gave up 1 base and V 7 bases, and 10 bases lay outside the gene matches. Germline values: CDR1 SNHLY, CDR2 FYNNEI. The CDR3 loop is CASTLNRGLGQETQYF. CDR3 sequence (DNA): TGTGCCAGCACCTTAAACAGGGGGCTTGGCCAAGAGACCCAGTACTTC.

The chain links TRBV7-6 to TRBJ2-2, with D tentatively TRBD1 (6 bases). V dropped 8 bases and J dropped 2 bases, with 9 bases sitting between them. CDR3 length equals 13 residues. Looked up from germline, CDR1 is SGHVS and CDR2 is FNYEAQ. The DNA for the CDR3 is TGTGCCAGCTCAGGGGTTAACACCGGGGAGCTGTTTTTT. Its translation: CASSGVNTGELFF.

The rearrangement links TRBV23-1 to TRBJ1-2; 9 bases are shared with TRBD1. TRBV23-1 is given ORF status, its function remaining uncertain. The V gene end was trimmed by 3 bases and the J gene end by 1 base; junction bases not matched to a gene: 9. There are 17 residues in the CDR3. For the CDR3, the DNA is TGCGCCAGCAGTCACCCGATCCGGGACAGGGTTAACTATGGCTACACCTTC. Amino acids: CASSHPIRDRVNYGYTF.

The rearrangement uses TRBV4-2 and TRBJ1-5, with 7 bases identical to TRBD1. Per germline, CDR1 LGHNA and CDR2 YNFKEQ. The CDR3 length is 15 residues. The trim removed 6 bases at V and 0 bases at J, leaving 5 bases unmatched. CDR3 protein: CASRLQGNSNQPQHF. The CDR3 nucleotides are TGTGCCAGCAGACTACAGGGGAATAGCAATCAGCCCCAGCATTTT.

V usage is TRBV30 and J usage is TRBJ2-7, with 10 bases fitting TRBD2. Germline V gene lookup returns CDR1 GTSNPN and CDR2 SVGIG (reference sequence). The V and J ends lost 3 bases and 3 bases, in that order; junction bases with no gene match: 5. The CDR3 totals 14 residues. The CDR3 here is CAWSLAGGYYEQYF. Written as DNA, the CDR3 is TGTGCCTGGAGCTTAGCGGGAGGCTACTACGAGCAGTACTTC.

J is TRBJ1-2 and V is TRBV6-1; D unresolved. CDR1 is MNHNS and CDR2 is SASEGT in the germline V gene. CDR3 size: 15 residues. The V gene lost 0 bases and the J gene lost 5 bases, with 13 bases spanning the gap. In DNA, the CDR3 is TGTGCCAGCAGTGAAGCATACGGGCCGGGGTATGGCTACACCTTC. Translation: CASSEAYGPGYGYTF.

This chain connects TRBV7-6 to TRBJ1-4, with TRBD1 matching 7 bases. V was clipped by 5 bases and J by 4 bases; unmatched bases: 4. The CDR3 length is 14 residues. Germline V CDR1 and CDR2: SGHVS, FNYEAQ. CDR3 amino acids: CASSIRGYNEKLFF. DNA for the CDR3: TGTGCCAGCAGCATCAGGGGGTATAATGAAAAACTGTTTTTT.

CDR3 nucleotide sequence: TGTGCCAGCAGCTTTACTAGCGGGAGGGCCTCCGGGGAGCTGTTTTTT. Protein: CASSFTSGRASGELFF. The rearrangement joins TRBV7-2 to TRBJ2-2, with 13 bases identical to TRBD2. Germline V gene lookup returns CDR1 SGHTA and CDR2 FQGNSA. This CDR3 comprises 16 residues. V gave up 3 bases and J gave up 6 bases; unmatched junction bases: 4.

The chain has TRBV29-1 and TRBJ1-1, with 11 bases aligning to TRBD1. V gave up 7 bases and J gave up 4 bases; unmatched junction bases: 5. The germline gives CDR1 SQVTM, CDR2 ANQGSEA. There are 13 residues in the CDR3. This CDR3 is CSGRTGGFTEAFF. The CDR3 bases are TGCAGCGGTAGGACAGGGGGCTTCACTGAAGCTTTCTTT.

This chain joins TRBV9 and TRBJ2-3, with TRBD2 as a possible D gene (7 bases). From germline, CDR1 is SGDLS and CDR2 YYNGEE. The CDR3 has 16 amino acids. Trimming took off 4 bases at V and 6 bases at J, with 21 bases between the two ends. The CDR3 DNA follows: TGTGCCAGCAGCCCTACCTCAGGGGAGGGAGCGGATACGCAGTATTTT. It encodes CASSPTSGEGADTQYF.

V and J are TRBV5-1 and TRBJ2-7, with 10 bases identical to TRBD2. Germline CDR1 is SGHRS and CDR2 is YFSETQ. The CDR3 has 16 amino acids. V shed 4 bases and J 3 bases; nucleotides not matched to a gene: 10. The CDR3 is CASSPLAGASFYEQYF. DNA for the CDR3: TGCGCCAGCAGCCCCCTAGCGGGAGCCTCCTTCTACGAGCAGTACTTC. The variable domain in full, completed from reference TRBV5-1 and TRBJ2-7, reads KAGVTQTPRYLIKTRGQQVTLSCSPISGHRSVSWYQQTPGQGLQFLFEYFSETQRNKGNFPGRFSGRQFSNSRSEMNVSTLELGDSALYLCASSPLAGASFYEQYFGPGTRLTVT.

V gene TRBV29-1 combines with J gene TRBJ2-7; TRBD2 matches at 9 bases. There are 14 residues in the CDR3. CDR1 SQVTM and CDR2 ANQGSEA come from the germline V gene. V lost 3 bases, J lost 0 bases, and 3 bases stayed unmatched. Here the CDR3 DNA reads TGCAGCGTTGAGACTAGCGGCCTCTCCTACGAGCAGTACTTC. This sequence encodes CSVETSGLSYEQYF.

The chain joins TRBV2 to TRBJ1-5; no definite D call. The CDR3 is 13 residues long. The V end lost 5 bases, the J end lost 0 bases, and 5 bases lay between the germline ends. Germline assignment: CDR1 SNHLY and CDR2 FYNNEI. CDR3 amino acids: CASSSDSNQPQHF. Written as DNA, the CDR3 is TGTGCCAGCAGTTCAGATAGCAATCAGCCCCAGCATTTT.

This clone was recorded only once. This sequence joins TRBV24-1 and TRBJ1-2, with 7 bases identical to TRBD1. The CDR3 contains 15 residues. The germline gives CDR1 KGHDR, CDR2 SFDVKD. V was clipped by 5 bases and J by 2 bases; unmatched bases: 7. The CDR3 region is CATSGLQGTNYGYTF. The CDR3 nucleotides read TGTGCCACCAGTGGCTTACAGGGGACGAACTATGGCTACACCTTC.

The gene calls are TRBV6-5 and TRBJ2-2; 7 nucleotides align to TRBD2. The CDR3 runs to 16 residues. With V trimmed by 2 bases and J by 0 bases, 3 bases remained unmatched. The germline gives CDR1 MNHEY, CDR2 SVGAGI. CDR3 nucleotide sequence: TGTGCCAGCAGTTACGGGGGGGGATCGAACACCGGGGAGCTGTTTTTT. As protein: CASSYGGGSNTGELFF.

The rearrangement joins TRBV30 to TRBJ1-2; D might be TRBD1 (6 bases). V was trimmed by 0 bases and J by 2 bases, leaving 13 bases between them. CDR1 and CDR2 from the germline V gene are GTSNPN and SVGIG (reference sequence). This CDR3 has 15 amino acids. CDR3: CAWSVRGARNYGYTF. Written as DNA, the CDR3 is TGTGCCTGGAGTGTACGGGGGGCGCGGAACTATGGCTACACCTTC.

Note on this clone: The junction shows a germline mismatch at one end, possibly a read error. The V call is TRBV30, the J call TRBJ1-2, with no clear D. Germline V CDR1 and CDR2: GTSNPN, SVGIG (reference sequence). CDR3 size: 11 residues. CDR3 amino acids: CAWSVGGGYSF. CDR3 DNA: TGTGCCTGGAGTGTAGGCGGCGGCTACTCCTTC.